The T cell receptor beta chain under discussion was sequenced for a study of long-term antiretroviral therapy in people with HIV. Study summary: The earliest samples predate the 2015 immediate-ART recommendation by about a decade. Study-level results: Following ART, diversity rose but still fell short of transplant donor controls. Before ART, certain clones expanded, and these dominated the repertoire at all time points.

The germline CDR1 and CDR2 sequences are LGHNT and FRNRAP. V lost 5 bases, J lost 5 bases, and 3 bases stayed unmatched. The CDR3 length is 14 residues. In regard to this clone: The antigen is undetermined.

This was the immunoSEQ v3.0 assay at survey level. The method was immunoSEQ multiplex PCR; TCRdb's version includes in-frame clones alone and lacks a portion of them. The repertoire holds tens of thousands of clones, approximately 89% seen once, with approximately 6% in the top ten. V and J are TRBV12-5 and TRBJ1-4; TRBD1 matches 9 bases. This TCR was sampled from a woman aged 45-65 years with HIV. This material consisted of unsorted PBMCs, taken 3.1 years after starting antiretroviral therapy. DNA for the CDR3: TGTGCTAGTGGTCCCGGGACAGGGAATGAAAAACTGTTTTTT. This gives the protein CASGPGTGNEKLFF.